These 27 T cell receptor beta chains came from one sample sequenced in a study of technical replicates of blood from several donors. Libraries were prepared by immunoSEQ multiplex PCR; TCRdb keeps only in-frame clonotypes and omits some of them. The table shows over 50,000 clones, with over 90% occurring only once. What was sequenced was PBMCs. The receptors here all came from a human donor in good health. Some clones in this sample may be carry-over from other donors' samples.

The chain is built from TRBV6-1 and TRBJ2-2; 8 bases line up with TRBD1. J was trimmed by 7 bases and V by 2 bases; bases with no gene match: 9. This CDR3 region has 16 residues. CDR1 and CDR2 from the germline V gene are MNHNS and SASEGT. CDR3 bases: TGTGCCAGCAGTGAACGGTCAGGGGGCCTCATCGGGGAGCTGTTTTTT. Amino acids: CASSERSGGLIGELFF.

The rearrangement joins TRBV11-3 to TRBJ2-2; a weak D match, TRBD2 (5 bases). The V gene's germline CDR1 is SGHNT and CDR2 YENEEA. The V and J ends lost 0 bases and 7 bases respectively, with 6 bases between them. The CDR3 has 13 amino acids. The CDR3 reads CASSLDRGGELFF. CDR3 bases: TGTGCCAGCAGCTTAGATCGGGGCGGGGAGCTGTTTTTT.

The chain couples TRBV2 to TRBJ1-2, with 11 bases fitting TRBD1. This CDR3 is built from 14 residues. J gave up 3 bases and V 6 bases, and 3 bases lay outside the gene matches. CDR1 is SNHLY and CDR2 is FYNNEI in the germline V gene. CDR3 in amino acids: CASSRDRGDYGYTF. The CDR3 DNA follows: TGTGCCAGCAGCCGGGACAGGGGGGACTATGGCTACACCTTC.

V and J are TRBV5-5 and TRBJ2-2, with D perhaps TRBD1 (5 bases). V was trimmed by 0 bases and J by 3 bases, leaving 6 bases between them. This CDR3 contains 14 residues. Germline V gene sequence: CDR1 SGHKS, CDR2 YYEKEE (reference sequence). The CDR3 here is CASSLVGHTGELFF. The DNA of the CDR3 is TGTGCCAGCAGCTTGGTGGGGCACACCGGGGAGCTGTTTTTT.

V is TRBV6-1 and J is TRBJ1-2; 7 bases are shared with TRBD1. CDR3 length: 14 amino acids. V was pared by 7 bases and J by 4 bases, with 9 bases of the junction left unmatched. Germline CDR1 MNHNS, CDR2 SASEGT. CDR3 DNA: TGTGCCAGCATGACGGAGGGGGCCCGCTATGGCTACACCTTC. Translated: CASMTEGARYGYTF.

The chain couples TRBV18 to TRBJ1-3; D unclear. Germline CDR1 KGHSH, CDR2 LQKENI. This CDR3 has 15 amino acids. The V end was cut by 3 bases, the J end by 0 bases, with 9 bases between. CDR3 sequence (DNA): TGTGCCAGCTCACCCTGGCACAGCTCTGGAAACACCATATATTTT. Its protein is CASSPWHSSGNTIYF.

The CDR3 DNA reads TGTGCCTCGAACCGGGACTTCTTGAACACAGATACGCAGTATTTT. As protein: CASNRDFLNTDTQYF. This chain joins TRBV30 and TRBJ2-3; a weak D match, TRBD2 (6 bases). Germline V lookup: CDR1 GTSNPN, CDR2 SVGIG (reference sequence). V dropped 7 bases and J dropped 2 bases, with 19 bases sitting between them. The CDR3 length is 15 residues.

The chain joins TRBV2 to TRBJ1-2; 7 bases map to TRBD1. Germline V gives CDR1 SNHLY, CDR2 FYNNEI. This CDR3 is 14 amino acids long. Trimming removed 4 bases from V and 0 bases from J; junction bases left unmatched: 2. CDR3 nucleotide sequence: TGTGCCAGCAGTGGGGGACAGCCTAACTATGGCTACACCTTC. It yields the protein CASSGGQPNYGYTF.

The chain combines TRBV10-3 with TRBJ2-3; 8 bases map to TRBD1. Germline trimming cut 6 bases from V and 6 bases from J; bases unmatched to any gene: 2. The CDR3 is 12 residues long. The germline V gene has CDR1 ENHRY and CDR2 SYGVKD. The CDR3: CAISQGADTQYF. CDR3 coding DNA: TGTGCCATCAGCCAGGGGGCTGATACGCAGTATTTT.

The sample holds one count of this clone. The CDR3 nucleotides read TGTGCCAGCAGCAAGGACTATTCCACCTACGAGCAGTACTTC. Its protein product is CASSKDYSTYEQYF. The chain is built from TRBV11-2 and TRBJ2-7, with D possibly matching TRBD2 (6 bases). CDR1 is SGHAT, CDR2 FQNNGV, per germline. The CDR3 consists of 14 residues. V was trimmed by 5 bases and J by 2 bases, leaving 13 bases between them.

Worth noting for this clone: A read error may produce the germline difference seen at one junction end. The CDR3 sequence: CASSPSPSGATPDF. The CDR3 coding sequence is TGCGCCAGCAGCCCCTCACCTAGCGGGGCCACCCCAGACTTC. The chain links TRBV5-1 to TRBJ2-5; 9 nucleotides align to TRBD2. The CDR3 length is 14 residues. Germline loops: CDR1 SGHRS, CDR2 YFSETQ. Drawing the rest from reference TRBV5-1 and TRBJ2-5, the complete variable domain is KAGVTQTPRYLIKTRGQQVTLSCSPISGHRSVSWYQQTPGQGLQFLFEYFSETQRNKGNFPGRFSGRQFSNSRSEMNVSTLELGDSALYLCASSPSPSGATPDFGPGTRLLVL.

This rearrangement joins TRBV5-1 to TRBJ2-3, with D possibly TRBD2 on 6 matching bases. V was pared by 0 bases and J by 3 bases, with 11 bases between. There are 15 residues in the CDR3. CDR1 is SGHRS and CDR2 is YFSETQ in the germline V gene. In DNA form, the CDR3 reads TGCGCCAGCAGCTTGGGTAGCGGTATAACAGATACGCAGTATTTT. Amino acids: CASSLGSGITDTQYF. The whole variable domain, remainder taken from reference TRBV5-1 and TRBJ2-3, is KAGVTQTPRYLIKTRGQQVTLSCSPISGHRSVSWYQQTPGQGLQFLFEYFSETQRNKGNFPGRFSGRQFSNSRSEMNVSTLELGDSALYLCASSLGSGITDTQYFGPGTRLTVL.

The chain employs TRBV15 and TRBJ2-4; D call uncertain. Trimming took 0 bases from V and 1 from J, leaving 7 bases between them. Germline CDR1 is LNHNV and CDR2 is YYDKDF (reference sequence). CDR3 length: 15 amino acids. The DNA of the CDR3 is TGTGCCACCAGCAGAGATTCGGTCGCCAAAAACATTCAGTACTTC. This sequence encodes CATSRDSVAKNIQYF.

This chain connects TRBV11-1 to TRBJ2-3; 9 positions match TRBD1. This CDR3 has 16 amino acids. V shed 6 bases and J 6 bases; nucleotides not matched to a gene: 13. Germline CDR1 reads SGHAT; CDR2 reads FQDESV (reference sequence). The CDR3 sequence: CASSLNGQGNSDTQYF. Written as DNA, the CDR3 is TGTGCCAGCAGTTTAAATGGACAGGGGAATTCGGATACGCAGTATTTT.

The CDR3 is CASSVGRNTEAFF. The DNA for the CDR3 is TGTGCCAGCAGCGTAGGTAGGAACACTGAAGCTTTCTTT. The chain carries TRBV9 and TRBJ1-1; no reliable D call. There are 13 residues in the CDR3. Between the trimmed V and J ends, which lost 0 bases and 1 base, there was a span of 4 bases. Germline CDR1 reads SGDLS; CDR2 reads YYNGEE.

The chain recombines TRBV5-1 with TRBJ1-2; 9 bases match TRBD1. V shed 3 bases and J 6 bases; nucleotides not matched to a gene: 9. Looked up from germline, CDR1 is SGHRS and CDR2 is YFSETQ. CDR3 length: 15 residues. CDR3 in amino acids: CASSSYTGGADGYTF. In nucleotides, the CDR3 is TGCGCCAGCAGCTCGTATACAGGGGGCGCGGATGGCTACACCTTC.

This chain joins TRBV6-6 and TRBJ2-3; 8 bases agree with TRBD2. V shed 1 base, J shed 6 bases, and the junction held 6 bases outside the gene matches. The CDR3 consists of 15 residues. Germline-derived CDR1 and CDR2 are MNHNY and SVGAGI (reference sequence). CDR3 loop: CASSYFGGGRDTQYF. The CDR3 nucleotides are TGTGCCAGCAGTTACTTCGGCGGGGGGCGGGATACGCAGTATTTT.

V is TRBV4-1 and J is TRBJ1-1; D remains unclear. Per the germline V gene, CDR1 is MGHRA and CDR2 is YSYEKL. The CDR3 spans 16 residues. V lost 0 bases, J lost 4 bases, and 15 bases lay in between. The CDR3 bases are TGCGCCAGCAGCCAAGACCCCTCCGCGGGGAGCACTGAAGCTTTCTTT. Its protein product is CASSQDPSAGSTEAFF.

This clone appeared a single time. The chain recombines TRBV11-3 with TRBJ2-3, with 7 bases lining up with TRBD1. CDR3 length equals 15 residues. Germline trimming cut 3 bases from V and 4 bases from J; bases unmatched to any gene: 7. Germline V gene lookup returns CDR1 SGHNT and CDR2 YENEEA. The CDR3 DNA reads as TGTGCCAGCAGCTTTGGGGAAGGGGGCCCAGATACGCAGTATTTT. It is translated as CASSFGEGGPDTQYF.

The rearrangement joins TRBV11-2 to TRBJ2-7; TRBD2 aligns across 11 bases. The CDR3 runs to 14 residues. V gave up 6 bases and J gave up 6 bases; unmatched junction bases: 7. Germline V gives CDR1 SGHAT, CDR2 FQNNGV. The CDR3 sequence is CASRIAGGPGEQYF. Here the CDR3 DNA reads TGTGCCAGCAGGATAGCGGGAGGGCCGGGCGAGCAGTACTTC.

This chain connects TRBV4-2 to TRBJ2-5; D possibly corresponds to TRBD1 (5 bases). Trimming removed 0 bases at V and 2 bases at J, with 7 bases between. This CDR3 contains 14 residues. Germline V gene lookup returns CDR1 LGHNA and CDR2 YNFKEQ. CDR3 sequence reads: CASSQDRGQETQYF. In DNA form, the CDR3 reads TGTGCCAGCAGCCAAGATAGGGGTCAAGAGACCCAGTACTTC.

The chain links TRBV19 to TRBJ2-2; 10 nucleotides match TRBD1. The CDR3 is 17 residues long. V trimming: 6 bases; J trimming: 4 bases; junction bases outside the gene matches: 11. Germline CDR1 is LNHDA and CDR2 is SQIVND (reference sequence). CDR3 region: CASSLKGQGIGTGELFF. CDR3 DNA: TGTGCCAGTAGCCTCAAGGGACAGGGGATCGGCACCGGGGAGCTGTTTTTT.

The chain employs TRBV7-7 and TRBJ2-1; 8 bases are shared with TRBD1. Unmatched junction bases numbered 10, after V lost 5 bases and J lost 7 bases. The CDR3 has 15 amino acids. Germline lookup yields CDR1 SSHAT and CDR2 FNYEAQ (reference sequence). CDR3 sequence (DNA): TGTGCCAGCAGCGTCGGGACAGGAGGTATGAATGAGCAGTTCTTC. It encodes CASSVGTGGMNEQFF.

The rearrangement uses TRBV6-1 and TRBJ2-2; 10 positions match TRBD1. Looked up from germline, CDR1 is MNHNS and CDR2 is SASEGT. Unmatched junction bases numbered 13, after V lost 3 bases and J lost 0 bases. The CDR3 loop spans 20 amino acids. CDR3 region: CASSDWDRGWVGPNTGELFF. In DNA form, the CDR3 reads TGTGCCAGCAGTGATTGGGACAGGGGATGGGTCGGGCCGAACACCGGGGAGCTGTTTTTT.

This clone came up a few times. The V and J genes are TRBV25-1 and TRBJ2-2; D gene ambiguous. CDR1 and CDR2 from the germline V gene are MGHDK and SYGVNS. V shed 4 bases and J shed 2 bases, with 5 bases lying between them. The CDR3 extends over 13 amino acids. CDR3 DNA sequence: TGTGCCAGCAGTGCCCTTAACACCGGGGAGCTGTTTTTT. It translates to CASSALNTGELFF.

The V and J genes are TRBV28 and TRBJ1-1; 8 bases align to TRBD1. In germline, CDR1 is MDHEN, CDR2 SYDVKM. With 5 bases clipped from V and 5 bases from J, the junction kept 10 bases outside the gene matches. The CDR3 contains 15 residues. The chain's CDR3 is CASSLYPQGGTEAFF. The CDR3 DNA is TGTGCCAGCAGTCTCTACCCACAGGGGGGAACTGAAGCTTTCTTT.

The chain is built from TRBV5-1 and TRBJ2-5; 8 nucleotides agree with TRBD2. The CDR3 is 16 amino acids. The germline V gene has CDR1 SGHRS and CDR2 YFSETQ. The ends lost 0 bases at V and 1 base at J; junction bases unmatched: 5. The CDR3 region has the DNA TGCGCCAGCAGCTTGGCCGGAGGACTAGCCCAAGAGACCCAGTACTTC. It yields the protein CASSLAGGLAQETQYF.